A single sample gave rise to the 13 T cell receptor beta chains below, sequenced in a study of cytomegalovirus exposure and HLA in healthy donors. This table comes from immunoSEQ multiplex PCR, and its TCRdb copy is limited to in-frame clones, with some not included. The data hold approximately 160,000 clones, with about four fifths observed a single time. Material for sequencing was PBMCs. The receptors shown here come from a man aged 30 to 39 in good health and CMV-seropositive.

The chain is built from TRBV28 and TRBJ1-3; a weak D match, TRBD1 (5 bases). Germline CDR1 reads MDHEN; CDR2 reads SYDVKM. The CDR3 totals 16 residues. V shed 6 bases and J shed 4 bases, with 19 bases lying between them. For the CDR3, the DNA is TGTGCCAGCAGCCAAGACCGTGGGGCGGCGGGAAACACCATATATTTT. Encoded protein: CASSQDRGAAGNTIYF. The full variable domain, with the rest looked up from reference TRBV28 and TRBJ1-3, is DVKVTQSSRYLVKRTGEKVFLECVQDMDHENMFWYRQDPGLGLRLIYFSYDVKMKEKGDIPEGYSVSREKKERFSLILESASTNQTSMYLCASSQDRGAAGNTIYFGEGSWLTVV.

This clone occurred many times. The V gene is TRBV10-3, the J gene TRBJ1-6, with 7 bases aligning to TRBD1. Unmatched junction bases numbered 8, after V lost 7 bases and J lost 11 bases. The CDR3 sequence is 13 residues long. Germline V lookup: CDR1 ENHRY, CDR2 SYGVKD. The CDR3 region has the DNA TGTGCCATCAAGGACAGGCTGGAGACACCCCTCCACTTT. It codes for CAIKDRLETPLHF.

The chain recombines TRBV7-3 with TRBJ1-2, with D possibly being TRBD1 (5 bases). Trimming shortened V by 5 bases and J by 8 bases, and 18 bases separated the two germline ends. The CDR3 extends over 14 amino acids. CDR1 is SGHTA, CDR2 FQGTGA, per germline. The CDR3 protein is CASSPDAGRRGYTF. CDR3 nucleotides: TGTGCCAGCAGCCCCGACGCAGGGCGTCGCGGCTACACCTTC.

The chain links TRBV9 to TRBJ1-6; no reliable D call. The V gene's germline CDR1 is SGDLS and CDR2 YYNGEE. The CDR3 covers 13 residues. The V and J ends lost 4 bases and 8 bases respectively, with 10 bases between them. The DNA for the CDR3 is TGTGCCAGCAGCCGGAGGGCTGATTCACCCCTCCACTTT. This gives the protein CASSRRADSPLHF.

The V gene is TRBV30, the J gene TRBJ1-1, with TRBD1 as a possible D gene (5 bases). This CDR3 region has 13 residues. The germline gives CDR1 GTSNPN, CDR2 SVGIG (reference sequence). V lost 4 bases to trimming and J lost 0 bases, with 9 bases between them. CDR3 nucleotides: TGTGCCTGGAACCCGACAGTGAACACTGAAGCTTTCTTT. Its protein product is CAWNPTVNTEAFF.

The gene calls are TRBV5-4 and TRBJ2-3; TRBD1 might be the D (6 bases). The CDR3 runs 15 residues. V was cut by 4 bases and J by 5 bases, with 17 bases left in between. Germline V gives CDR1 SGHNT, CDR2 YYREEE (reference sequence). Here the CDR3 reads CASSPAWGPGDTQYF. For the CDR3, the DNA is TGTGCCAGCAGCCCGGCCTGGGGGCCCGGAGATACGCAGTATTTT.

The chain is built from TRBV30 and TRBJ2-5, with 9 bases aligning to TRBD2. TRBJ2-7 explains the end of the DNA better; the J call may be wrong. The CDR3 is 16 residues long. CDR1 and CDR2 (germline): GTSNPN, SVGIG (reference sequence). The DNA for the CDR3 is TGTGCCTGGAGCCCCTCGAGACTAGCGGAACCCTACGAGCAGTACTTC. Protein: CAWSPSRLAEPYEQYF.

The chain combines TRBV10-3 with TRBJ2-7; D is unresolved. Germline CDR1 reads ENHRY; CDR2 reads SYGVKD. Trimming removed 4 bases at V and 0 bases at J, with 16 bases between. This CDR3 has 16 residues. CDR3 region: CAISVPGPKSSYEQYF. In DNA, the CDR3 is TGTGCCATCAGTGTCCCGGGTCCCAAGTCCTCCTACGAGCAGTACTTC.

The J gene is TRBJ2-3, the V gene TRBV4-2, with 9 bases identical to TRBD2. CDR1 is LGHNA, CDR2 YNFKEQ, per germline. Trimming took 2 bases from V and 4 from J; bases not matched to a gene: 7. CDR3 length equals 16 residues. This CDR3 is CASSQPVAGASDTQYF. The CDR3 DNA reads TGTGCCAGCAGCCAACCGGTAGCGGGAGCCTCAGATACGCAGTATTTT.

The V call is TRBV4-1, the J call TRBJ2-5; 10 bases fit TRBD2. The CDR3 covers 16 residues. V gave up 6 bases and J gave up 4 bases; unmatched junction bases: 11. Germline V lookup: CDR1 MGHRA, CDR2 YSYEKL. CDR3 loop: CASRSQERGGGETQYF. The CDR3 DNA reads as TGCGCCAGCAGAAGTCAGGAGCGGGGGGGAGGAGAGACCCAGTACTTC.

This chain connects TRBV2 to TRBJ2-1; 12 nucleotides agree with TRBD2. Germline assignment: CDR1 SNHLY and CDR2 FYNNEI. V lost 2 bases and J lost 8; bases outside the gene matches: 7. The CDR3 totals 16 residues. CDR3 residues: CASSERASGGAYEQFF. The DNA of the CDR3 is TGTGCCAGCAGTGAAAGGGCTAGCGGGGGGGCGTATGAGCAGTTCTTC.

This chain connects TRBV6-5 to TRBJ2-7, with a possible D match to TRBD2 (6 bases). The CDR3 length is 12 residues. Germline-derived CDR1 and CDR2 are MNHEY and SVGAGI. Between the trimmed V and J ends, which lost 6 bases and 4 bases, there was a span of 10 bases. The CDR3 region is CASSPAGYEQYF. CDR3 DNA: TGTGCCAGCAGCCCGGCGGGATACGAGCAGTACTTC.

Only one count was recorded for this clone. The chain carries TRBV15 and TRBJ1-6, with D uncertain. V was clipped by 1 base and J by 4 bases, with 8 bases between them. The CDR3 contains 15 residues. CDR1 is LNHNV and CDR2 is YYDKDF in the germline V gene (reference sequence). The CDR3 DNA follows: TGTGCCACCAGCAGAGTCGGCGGGTATAATTCACCCCTCCACTTT. Protein sequence: CATSRVGGYNSPLHF.